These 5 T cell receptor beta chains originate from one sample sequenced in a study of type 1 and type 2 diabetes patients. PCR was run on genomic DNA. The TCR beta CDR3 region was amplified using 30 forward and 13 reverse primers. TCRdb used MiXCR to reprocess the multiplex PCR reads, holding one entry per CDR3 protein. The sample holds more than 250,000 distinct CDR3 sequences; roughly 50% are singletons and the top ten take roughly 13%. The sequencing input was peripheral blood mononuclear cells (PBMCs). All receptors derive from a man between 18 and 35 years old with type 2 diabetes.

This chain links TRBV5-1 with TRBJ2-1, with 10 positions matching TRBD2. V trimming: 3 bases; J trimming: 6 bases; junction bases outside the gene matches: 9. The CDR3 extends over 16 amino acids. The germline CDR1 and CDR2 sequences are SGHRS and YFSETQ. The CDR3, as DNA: TGCGCCAGCAGCTCACAAGCGGGAGGGCCTCTCAATGAGCAGTTCTTC. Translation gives CASSSQAGGPLNEQFF.

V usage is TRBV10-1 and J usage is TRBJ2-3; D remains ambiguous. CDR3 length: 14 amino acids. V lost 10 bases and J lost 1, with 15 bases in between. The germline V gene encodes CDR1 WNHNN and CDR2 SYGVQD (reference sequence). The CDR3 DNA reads TGCGCCATCTCACTCGGATATGGCACAGATACGCAGTATTTT. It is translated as CAISLGYGTDTQYF.

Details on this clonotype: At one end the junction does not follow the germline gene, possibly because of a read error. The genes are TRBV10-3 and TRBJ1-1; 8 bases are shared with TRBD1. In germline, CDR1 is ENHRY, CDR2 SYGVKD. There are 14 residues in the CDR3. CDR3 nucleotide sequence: TGTGCCATCAGCGAGTCGGGACAGGACACTGAAGCTTTCTTT. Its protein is CAISESGQDTEAFF.

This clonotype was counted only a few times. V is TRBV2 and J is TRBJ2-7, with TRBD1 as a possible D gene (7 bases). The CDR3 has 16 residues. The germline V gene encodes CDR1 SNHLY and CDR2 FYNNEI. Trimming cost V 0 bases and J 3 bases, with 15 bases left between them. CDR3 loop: CASSEARRGDNYEQYF. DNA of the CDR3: TGTGCCAGCAGTGAAGCGCGCAGGGGGGATAACTACGAGCAGTACTTC.

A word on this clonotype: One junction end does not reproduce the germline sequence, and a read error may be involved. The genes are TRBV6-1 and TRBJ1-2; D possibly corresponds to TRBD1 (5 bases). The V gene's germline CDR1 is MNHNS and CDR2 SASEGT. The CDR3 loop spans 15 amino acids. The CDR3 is CAISAGRAANYGYTF. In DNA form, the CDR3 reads TGTGCCATCAGTGCGGGGCGGGCAGCTAACTATGGCTACACCTTC.